The clone carrying this TCR beta chain was seen at least ten times. V was shortened by 5 bases and J by 3 bases, with 11 bases between the two germline ends. The CDR3 extends over 14 amino acids. TCRdb re-analysed the RT-PCR reads in MiXCR, keeping a single row per CDR3 protein. The sample has almost 700,000 distinct CDR3 sequences, 12% to 15% seen once. The sequenced sample consisted of memory CD4+ T cells from blood. The receptor was derived from a female donor in good health, serving as a healthy control. The chain joins TRBV12-3 or TRBV12-4 to TRBJ1-5; a weak D match, TRBD1 (5 bases). This CDR3 is CASSPTVPNQPQHF. The CDR3 nucleotides are TGTGCCAGCAGTCCGACAGTGCCCAATCAGCCCCAGCATTTT.